A single sample is the source of the 4 T cell receptor beta chains below, sequenced in a study of identical twins' blood T cells. MiXCR, applied by TCRdb to the 5' RACE reads, yields one record per CDR3 protein. The profile shows hundreds of thousands of distinct CDR3 sequences, over 25% of them singletons. The specimen sequenced was PBMCs. The receptors come from a woman aged 18-49 years in good health.

The gene calls are TRBV29-1 and TRBJ1-2; 7 bases match TRBD1. CDR1 is SQVTM and CDR2 is ANQGSEA in the germline V gene. This CDR3 has 10 residues. J gave up 11 bases and V 7 bases, and 7 bases lay outside the gene matches. CDR3 nucleotides: TGCAGCGCCCATGACAGGGAGTACACCTTC. Translating it yields CSAHDREYTF.

V and J are TRBV2 and TRBJ2-1; possible D gene TRBD2, 7 bases. This CDR3 has 15 amino acids. CDR1 is SNHLY and CDR2 is FYNNEI in the germline V gene. V gave up 8 bases and J gave up 12 bases, with 26 bases separating them. The CDR3: CASGGGLAGSYGQFF. CDR3 nucleotide sequence: TGTGCCAGCGGGGGCGGATTAGCGGGTAGCTATGGGCAGTTCTTC.

There are a few counts of this clonotype. This sequence joins TRBV9 and TRBJ1-2, with D uncertain. Trimming took 6 bases from V and 7 from J, leaving 13 bases between them. Germline lookup yields CDR1 SGDLS and CDR2 YYNGEE. The CDR3 spans 12 residues. CDR3 amino acids: CASTKGGGGYTF. In DNA, the CDR3 is TGTGCCAGCACCAAGGGAGGAGGTGGCTACACCTTC. Together with reference TRBV9 and TRBJ1-2, the CDR3 gives the full variable domain: DSGVTQTPKHLITATGQRVTLRCSPRSGDLSVYWYQQSLDQGLQFLIQYYNGEERAKGNILERFSAQQFPDLHSELNLSSLELGDSALYFCASTKGGGGYTFGSGTRLTVV.

The V and J genes are TRBV29-1 and TRBJ2-1; TRBD1 is a possible D gene (6 bases). In germline, CDR1 is SQVTM, CDR2 ANQGSEA. V was pared by 2 bases and J by 0 bases, with 11 bases between. CDR3 size: 15 residues. The CDR3 sequence is CSVERGWSSYNEQFF. CDR3 DNA: TGCAGCGTTGAAAGGGGGTGGAGCTCCTACAATGAGCAGTTCTTC.